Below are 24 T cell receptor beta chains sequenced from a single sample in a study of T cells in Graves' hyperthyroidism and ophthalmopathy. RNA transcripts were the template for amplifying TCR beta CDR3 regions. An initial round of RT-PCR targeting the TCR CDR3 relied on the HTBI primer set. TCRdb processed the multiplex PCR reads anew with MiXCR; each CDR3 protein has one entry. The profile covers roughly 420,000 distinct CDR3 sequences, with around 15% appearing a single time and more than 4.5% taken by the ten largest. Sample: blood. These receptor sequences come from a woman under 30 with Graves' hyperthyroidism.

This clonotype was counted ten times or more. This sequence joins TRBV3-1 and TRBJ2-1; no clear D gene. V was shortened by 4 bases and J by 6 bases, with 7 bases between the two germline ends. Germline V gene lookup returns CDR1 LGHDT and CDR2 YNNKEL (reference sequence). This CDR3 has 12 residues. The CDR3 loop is CASSRDLNEQFF. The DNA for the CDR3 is TGTGCCAGCAGCCGGGATCTCAATGAGCAGTTCTTC.

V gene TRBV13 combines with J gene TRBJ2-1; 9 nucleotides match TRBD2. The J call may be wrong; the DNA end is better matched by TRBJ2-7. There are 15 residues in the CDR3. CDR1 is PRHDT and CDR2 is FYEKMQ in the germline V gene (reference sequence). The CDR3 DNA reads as TGTGCCAGCCGGGTACTAGCGGGCTCCTACAATGAGCAGTACTTC. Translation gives CASRVLAGSYNEQYF.

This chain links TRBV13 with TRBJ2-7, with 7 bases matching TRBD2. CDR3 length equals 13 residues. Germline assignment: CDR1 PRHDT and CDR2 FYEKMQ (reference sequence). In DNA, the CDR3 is TGTGCTTCGCGGCGCGGGAGCCCCTACGAGCAGTACTTC. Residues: CASRRGSPYEQYF.

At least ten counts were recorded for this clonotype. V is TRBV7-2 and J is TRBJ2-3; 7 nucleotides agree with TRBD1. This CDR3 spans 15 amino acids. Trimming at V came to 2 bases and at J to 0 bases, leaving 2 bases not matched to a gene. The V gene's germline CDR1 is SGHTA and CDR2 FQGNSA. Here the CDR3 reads CASSLWTGSTDTQYF. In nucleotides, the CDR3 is TGTGCCAGCAGCTTATGGACAGGAAGCACAGATACGCAGTATTTT.

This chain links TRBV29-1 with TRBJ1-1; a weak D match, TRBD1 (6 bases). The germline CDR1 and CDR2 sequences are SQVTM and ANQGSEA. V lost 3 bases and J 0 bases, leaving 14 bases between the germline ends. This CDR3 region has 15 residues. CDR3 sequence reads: CSVEGQRGLNTEAFF. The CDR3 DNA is TGCAGCGTTGAGGGTCAAAGGGGGTTGAACACTGAAGCTTTCTTT.

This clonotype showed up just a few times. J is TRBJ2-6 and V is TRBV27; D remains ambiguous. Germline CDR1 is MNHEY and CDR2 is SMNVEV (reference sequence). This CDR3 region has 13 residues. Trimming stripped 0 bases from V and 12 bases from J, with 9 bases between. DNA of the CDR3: TGTGCCAGCAGTTTATCAACTTTTGGCGTCCTGACTTTC. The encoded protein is CASSLSTFGVLTF. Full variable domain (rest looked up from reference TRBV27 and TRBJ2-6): EAQVTQNPRYLITVTGKKLTVTCSQNMNHEYMSWYRQDPGLGLRQIYYSMNVEVTDKGDVPEGYKVSRKEKRNFPLILESPSPNQTSLYFCASSLSTFGVLTFGAGSRLTVL.

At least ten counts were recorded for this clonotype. The CDR3 coding sequence is TGCGCCAGCAGCCAAGCCCTCTTCCAGGACTCCTACGAGCAGTACTTC. Its translation: CASSQALFQDSYEQYF. J is TRBJ2-7 and V is TRBV4-1; D gene ambiguous. Trimming pared 1 base from V and 0 bases from J, leaving 13 bases between. The germline CDR1 and CDR2 sequences are MGHRA and YSYEKL. CDR3 length: 16 amino acids.

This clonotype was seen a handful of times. The CDR3 reads CASSLKGQGVMTDTQYF. Written as DNA, the CDR3 is TGCGCCAGCAGCTTAAAGGGACAGGGGGTAATGACAGATACGCAGTATTTT. V usage is TRBV5-1 and J usage is TRBJ2-3, with 11 nucleotides matching TRBD1. The CDR3 runs 17 residues. Germline lookup yields CDR1 SGHRS and CDR2 YFSETQ. Trimming at V came to 2 bases and at J to 3 bases, leaving 8 bases not matched to a gene.

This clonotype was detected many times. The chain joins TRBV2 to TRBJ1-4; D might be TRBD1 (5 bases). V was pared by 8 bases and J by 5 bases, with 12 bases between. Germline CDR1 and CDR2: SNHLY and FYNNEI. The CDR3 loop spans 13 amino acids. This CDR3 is CASLRDGNEKLFF. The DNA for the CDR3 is TGTGCCAGCTTACGGGACGGGAATGAAAAACTGTTTTTT. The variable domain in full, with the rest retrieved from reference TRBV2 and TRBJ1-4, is EPEVTQTPSHQVTQMGQEVILRCVPISNHLYFYWYRQILGQKVEFLVSFYNNEISEKSEIFDDQFSVERPDGSNFTLKIRSTKLEDSAMYFCASLRDGNEKLFFGSGTQLSVL.

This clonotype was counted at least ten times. The CDR3 DNA reads as TGTGCCAGCAGCCGAACTAGCGGGAGGACCTACGAGCAGTACTTC. Translating it yields CASSRTSGRTYEQYF. This rearrangement joins TRBV6-2 or TRBV6-3 to TRBJ2-7; 12 nucleotides align to TRBD2. The CDR3 consists of 15 residues. Germline CDR1 is MNHEY and CDR2 is SVGEGT. V was pared by 6 bases and J by 2 bases, with 5 bases of the junction left unmatched.

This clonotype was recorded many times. DNA for the CDR3: TGCAGTGCCATAACGGACAGGGTACGAGGCGAGCAGTACTTC. This sequence encodes CSAITDRVRGEQYF. J is TRBJ2-7 and V is TRBV20-1, with 8 bases matching TRBD1. Germline V gene data show CDR1 as DFQATT and CDR2 as SNEGSKA (reference sequence). The CDR3 length is 14 residues. Trimming took 6 bases from V and 6 from J; bases not matched to a gene: 13.

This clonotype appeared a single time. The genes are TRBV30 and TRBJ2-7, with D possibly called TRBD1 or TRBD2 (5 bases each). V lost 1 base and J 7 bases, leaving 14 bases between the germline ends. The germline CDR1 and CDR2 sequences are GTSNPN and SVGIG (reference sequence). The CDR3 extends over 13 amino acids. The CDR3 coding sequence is TGTGCCTGGAGTGGGGGACCCAGTGGAGAGCAGTACTTC. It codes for CAWSGGPSGEQYF.

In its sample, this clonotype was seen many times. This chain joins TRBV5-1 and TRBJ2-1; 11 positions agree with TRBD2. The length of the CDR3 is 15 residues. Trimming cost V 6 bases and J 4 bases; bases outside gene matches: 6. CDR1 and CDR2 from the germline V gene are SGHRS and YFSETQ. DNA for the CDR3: TGCGCCAGCACCCTGGGACTAGCGGAATACAATGAGCAGTTCTTC. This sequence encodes CASTLGLAEYNEQFF.

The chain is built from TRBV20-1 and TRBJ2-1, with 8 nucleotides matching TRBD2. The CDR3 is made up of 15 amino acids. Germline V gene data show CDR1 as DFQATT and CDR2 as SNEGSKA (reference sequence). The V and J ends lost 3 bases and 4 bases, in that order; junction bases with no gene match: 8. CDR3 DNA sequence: TGCAGTGCTAGTGGTGGTGGGACTAGTTACAATGAGCAGTTCTTC. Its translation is CSASGGGTSYNEQFF.

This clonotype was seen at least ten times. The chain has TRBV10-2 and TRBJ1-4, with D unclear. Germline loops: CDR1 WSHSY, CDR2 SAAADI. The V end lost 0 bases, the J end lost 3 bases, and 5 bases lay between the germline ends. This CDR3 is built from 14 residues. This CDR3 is CASSESVANEKLFF. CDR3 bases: TGCGCCAGCAGTGAGTCGGTGGCTAATGAAAAACTGTTTTTT.

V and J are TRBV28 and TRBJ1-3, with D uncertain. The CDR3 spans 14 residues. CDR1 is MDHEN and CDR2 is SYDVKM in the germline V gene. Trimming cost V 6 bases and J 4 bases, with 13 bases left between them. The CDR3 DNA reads TGTGCCAGCAGCAACCAAGTGACAGGAAACACCATATATTTT. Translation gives CASSNQVTGNTIYF.

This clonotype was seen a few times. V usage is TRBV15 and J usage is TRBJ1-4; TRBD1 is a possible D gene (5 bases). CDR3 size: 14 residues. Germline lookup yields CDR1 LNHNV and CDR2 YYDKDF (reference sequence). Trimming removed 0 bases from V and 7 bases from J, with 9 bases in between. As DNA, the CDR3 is TGTGCCACCAGCAGAGACAGGGTTCCTGAAAAACTGTTTTTT. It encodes CATSRDRVPEKLFF.

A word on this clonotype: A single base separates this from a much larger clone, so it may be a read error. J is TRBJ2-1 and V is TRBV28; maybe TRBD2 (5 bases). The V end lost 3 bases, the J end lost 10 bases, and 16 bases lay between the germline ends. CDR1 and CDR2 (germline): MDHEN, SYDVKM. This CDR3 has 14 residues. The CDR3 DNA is TGTGCCAGCAGTTTTGCGGGCGGAACCTACGAGCAGTTCTTC. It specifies CASSFAGGTYEQFF. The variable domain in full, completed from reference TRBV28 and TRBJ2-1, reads DVKVTQSSRYLVKRTGEKVFLECVQDMDHENMFWYRQDPGLGLRLIYFSYDVKMKEKGDIPEGYSVSREKKERFSLILESASTNQTSMYLCASSFAGGTYEQFFGPGTRLTVL.

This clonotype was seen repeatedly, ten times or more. Here the CDR3 reads CASSPLQGAGNEQFF. The CDR3 nucleotides are TGTGCCAGCTCACCACTGCAGGGGGCGGGCAATGAGCAGTTCTTC. This sequence joins TRBV18 and TRBJ2-1, with 8 bases that match TRBD1. With 1 base clipped from V and 6 bases from J, the junction kept 5 bases outside the gene matches. Germline V CDR1 and CDR2: KGHSH, LQKENI. This CDR3 is built from 15 residues.

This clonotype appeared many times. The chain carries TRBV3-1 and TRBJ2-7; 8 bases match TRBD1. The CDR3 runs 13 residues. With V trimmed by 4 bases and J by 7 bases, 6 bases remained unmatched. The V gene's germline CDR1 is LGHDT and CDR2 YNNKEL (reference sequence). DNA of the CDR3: TGTGCCAGCAGCCCATCTGGACAGGGAGAGCAGTACTTC. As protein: CASSPSGQGEQYF.

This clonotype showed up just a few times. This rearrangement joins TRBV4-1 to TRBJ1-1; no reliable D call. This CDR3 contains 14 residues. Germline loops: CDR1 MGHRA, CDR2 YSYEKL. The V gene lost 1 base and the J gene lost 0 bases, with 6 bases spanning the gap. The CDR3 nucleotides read TGCGCCAGCAGCCAAGTCTCCCTGAACACTGAAGCTTTCTTT. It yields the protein CASSQVSLNTEAFF.

The DNA for the CDR3 is TGTGCCAGCAGCTTTGCCGGGACAGGAATGAACCCCTACGAGCAGTACTTC. It codes for CASSFAGTGMNPYEQYF. This chain joins TRBV7-8 and TRBJ2-7; 8 nucleotides align to TRBD1. Germline V CDR1 and CDR2: SGHVS, FQNEAQ. CDR3 length: 17 residues. V lost 3 bases and J lost 2; bases outside the gene matches: 12. The full variable domain, its missing parts supplied by reference TRBV7-8 and TRBJ2-7, is GAGVSQSPRYKVAKRGQDVALRCDPISGHVSLFWYQQALGQGPEFLTYFQNEAQLDKSGLPSDRFFAERPEGSVSTLKIQRTQQEDSAVYLCASSFAGTGMNPYEQYFGPGTRLTVT.

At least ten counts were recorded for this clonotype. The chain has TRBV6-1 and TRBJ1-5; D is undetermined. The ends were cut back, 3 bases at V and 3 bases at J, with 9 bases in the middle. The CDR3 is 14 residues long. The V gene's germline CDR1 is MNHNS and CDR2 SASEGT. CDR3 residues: CASSERQLNQPQHF. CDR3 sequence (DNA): TGTGCCAGCAGTGAGAGGCAGCTCAATCAGCCCCAGCATTTT.

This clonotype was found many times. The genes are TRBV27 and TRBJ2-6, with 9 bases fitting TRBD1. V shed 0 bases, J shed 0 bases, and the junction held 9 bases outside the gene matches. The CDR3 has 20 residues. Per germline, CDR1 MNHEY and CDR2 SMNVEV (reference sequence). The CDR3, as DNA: TGTGCCAGCAGTTTATCGGTTCCGGGACAGGGAGACTCTGGGGCCAACGTCCTGACTTTC. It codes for CASSLSVPGQGDSGANVLTF.